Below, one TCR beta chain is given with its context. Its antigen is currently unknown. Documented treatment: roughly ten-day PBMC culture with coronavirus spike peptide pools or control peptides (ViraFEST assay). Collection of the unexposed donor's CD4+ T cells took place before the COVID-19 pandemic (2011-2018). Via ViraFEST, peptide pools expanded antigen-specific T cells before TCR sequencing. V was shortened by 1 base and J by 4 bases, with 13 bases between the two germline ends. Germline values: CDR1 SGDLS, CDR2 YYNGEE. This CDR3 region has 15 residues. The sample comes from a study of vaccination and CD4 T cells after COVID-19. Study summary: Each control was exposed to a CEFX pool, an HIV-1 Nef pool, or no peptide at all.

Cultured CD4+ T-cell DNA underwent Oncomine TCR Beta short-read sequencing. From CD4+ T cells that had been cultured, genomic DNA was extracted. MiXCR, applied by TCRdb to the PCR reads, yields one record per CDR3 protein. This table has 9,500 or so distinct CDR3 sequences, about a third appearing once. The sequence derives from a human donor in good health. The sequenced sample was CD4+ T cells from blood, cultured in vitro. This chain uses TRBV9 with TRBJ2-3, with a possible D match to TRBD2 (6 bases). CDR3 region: CASSVRGSGADTQYF. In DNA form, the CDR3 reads TGTGCCAGCAGCGTAAGAGGTAGCGGTGCAGATACGCAGTATTTT.